The 25 T cell receptor beta chains below come from one sample, sequenced in a study of human T cells and chemical hapten exposure. One entry per CDR3 protein, called by TCRdb with MiXCR from the RACE reads. The repertoire holds fewer than 350,000 distinct CDR3 sequences, with roughly 8% as singletons. Time point specified: pre-sensitization, week 0. The sample's treatment: therapeutic diphenylcyclopropenone sensitization with weekly scalp DPC. The sequences come from whole blood, collected in connection with sensitization to the hapten diphenylcyclopropenone (DPC). The receptors were sampled from a man between 18 and 29 years old with alopecia areata. Some clones in this sample may be carry-over from other donors' samples.

This clonotype was seen a handful of times. The rearrangement uses TRBV4-1 and TRBJ1-6; D is unresolved. This CDR3 is 15 amino acids long. In germline, CDR1 is MGHRA, CDR2 YSYEKL. V lost 1 base to trimming and J lost 7 bases, with 11 bases between them. CDR3 in DNA: TGCGCCAGCAGCCAAGCAGGACTTTGGAATTCACCCCTCCACTTT. Its protein product is CASSQAGLWNSPLHF.

This clonotype was observed at least ten times. The CDR3 region has the DNA TGCAGCGTGGACGCTTCCAGTGGGGCCAACGTCCTGACTTTC. This translates into CSVDASSGANVLTF. This chain uses TRBV29-1 with TRBJ2-6, with D hard to call. The CDR3 length is 14 residues. Germline V gene lookup returns CDR1 SQVTM and CDR2 ANQGSEA. The ends were cut back, 6 bases at V and 3 bases at J, with 12 bases in the middle.

The chain recombines TRBV5-6 with TRBJ1-6; D call uncertain. The CDR3 is made up of 18 amino acids. Germline loops: CDR1 SGHDT, CDR2 YYEEEE. The ends were cut back, 0 bases at V and 0 bases at J, with 13 bases in the middle. In nucleotides, the CDR3 is TGTGCCAGCAGCTTGGATGGAAGCCAAAGCTCCTATAATTCACCCCTCCACTTT. It translates to CASSLDGSQSSYNSPLHF. Using reference TRBV5-6 and TRBJ1-6 for the parts outside the CDR3, the full variable domain is DAGVTQSPTHLIKTRGQQVTLRCSPKSGHDTVSWYQQALGQGPQFIFQYYEEEERQRGNFPDRFSGHQFPNYSSELNVNALLLGDSALYLCASSLDGSQSSYNSPLHFGNGTRLTVT.

The chain is built from TRBV9 and TRBJ2-1; 9 nucleotides align to TRBD1. The CDR3 runs 14 residues. V lost 3 bases and J lost 3; bases outside the gene matches: 1. The V gene's germline CDR1 is SGDLS and CDR2 YYNGEE. In DNA form, the CDR3 reads TGTGCCAGCAGCGGGACAGGGGTCTACAATGAGCAGTTCTTC. Translation: CASSGTGVYNEQFF. The full variable domain, rest sourced from reference TRBV9 and TRBJ2-1, is DSGVTQTPKHLITATGQRVTLRCSPRSGDLSVYWYQQSLDQGLQFLIQYYNGEERAKGNILERFSAQQFPDLHSELNLSSLELGDSALYFCASSGTGVYNEQFFGPGTRLTVL.

This clonotype was seen a few times. The chain is built from TRBV20-1 and TRBJ2-3; D perhaps matches TRBD1 (6 bases). The CDR3 is 15 amino acids. Trimming removed 6 bases at V and 0 bases at J, with 16 bases between. Germline assignment: CDR1 DFQATT and CDR2 SNEGSKA (reference sequence). CDR3 nucleotide sequence: TGCAGTGCCCCGGTGGGGGCCCCTAGCACAGATACGCAGTATTTT. The encoded protein is CSAPVGAPSTDTQYF.

The chain recombines TRBV5-5 with TRBJ2-5; possible D gene TRBD2, 5 bases. CDR3 length: 15 amino acids. Germline V gene lookup returns CDR1 SGHKS and CDR2 YYEKEE (reference sequence). The V and J ends lost 5 bases and 2 bases respectively, with 16 bases between them. The CDR3, as DNA: TGTGCCAGCAGTCGAGCCGTCGGGAAGCAAGAGACCCAGTACTTC. This codes for CASSRAVGKQETQYF.

This clonotype was counted at least ten times. The chain employs TRBV12-3 or TRBV12-4 and TRBJ1-2; D gene uncertain. The CDR3 sequence is 14 residues long. Trimming pared 1 base from V and 4 bases from J, leaving 10 bases between. For the CDR3, the DNA is TGTGCCAGCAGTTTAGGGGGAGTAGGCTATGGCTACACCTTC. It codes for CASSLGGVGYGYTF.

The rearrangement uses TRBV15 and TRBJ2-1, with 8 bases matching TRBD2. V lost 7 bases to trimming and J lost 2 bases; unmatched junction nucleotides: 4. The germline CDR1 and CDR2 sequences are LNHNV and YYDKDF (reference sequence). There are 14 residues in the CDR3. The CDR3 protein is CATTQLAAYNEQFF. DNA of the CDR3: TGTGCCACCACTCAACTAGCGGCCTACAATGAGCAGTTCTTC.

This clonotype came up many times. Written as DNA, the CDR3 is TGTGCCACAAACGGACGGGAAAATTCACCCCTCCACTTT. It encodes CATNGRENSPLHF. The chain employs TRBV10-3 and TRBJ1-6; D uncertain. Germline values: CDR1 ENHRY, CDR2 SYGVKD. Trimming took 10 bases from V and 7 from J, leaving 14 bases between them. The length of the CDR3 is 13 residues.

This clonotype was seen a handful of times. The chain is built from TRBV5-4 and TRBJ2-2; 9 bases line up with TRBD1. This CDR3 region has 17 residues. Germline V gene data show CDR1 as SGHNT and CDR2 as YYREEE (reference sequence). Trimming took 2 bases from V and 3 from J; bases not matched to a gene: 8. CDR3 in DNA: TGTGCCAGCAGCTTAGGGACAGGGTTTTGGGACACCGGGGAGCTGTTTTTT. As protein: CASSLGTGFWDTGELFF.

This clonotype has at least ten counts. J is TRBJ2-5 and V is TRBV28, with D possibly TRBD1 on 5 matching bases. CDR1 and CDR2 from the germline V gene are MDHEN and SYDVKM. The CDR3 has 13 residues. V was shortened by 7 bases and J by 1 base, with 10 bases between the two germline ends. For the CDR3, the DNA is TGTGCCAGCATAGGCAGGGTCCAAGAGACCCAGTACTTC. Translating gives CASIGRVQETQYF.

There are a few counts of this clonotype. This chain uses TRBV29-1 with TRBJ1-1; TRBD1 is a possible D gene (6 bases). This CDR3 contains 14 residues. Germline V gives CDR1 SQVTM, CDR2 ANQGSEA. With 3 bases removed from V and 5 bases from J, the gap between germline ends came to 16 bases. CDR3 bases: TGCAGCGTTGATCCACAGGGTAGTCGGACTGAAGCTTTCTTT. Encoded protein: CSVDPQGSRTEAFF.

The chain joins TRBV6-2 or TRBV6-3 to TRBJ2-7, with D possibly being TRBD2 (5 bases). V shed 4 bases and J shed 3 bases, with 13 bases lying between them. Germline loops: CDR1 MNHEY, CDR2 SVGEGT. CDR3 length: 14 residues. CDR3 protein: CASSFGELYYEQYV. The CDR3 DNA sequence: TGTGCCAGCAGTTTCGGGGAACTGTACTACGAGCAGTACGTC.

In this sample, this clonotype turned up a few times. The genes are TRBV10-3 and TRBJ2-1, with a possible D match to TRBD2 (5 bases). This CDR3 is built from 14 residues. The germline gives CDR1 ENHRY, CDR2 SYGVKD. Trimming removed 7 bases from V and 5 bases from J, with 15 bases in between. The CDR3 here is CAITKSGPHNEQFF. The CDR3 region has the DNA TGTGCCATCACCAAAAGCGGACCCCACAATGAGCAGTTCTTC.

The V and J genes are TRBV4-2 and TRBJ1-2; D might be TRBD1 (5 bases). Trimming cost V 3 bases and J 5 bases, with 10 bases left between them. Per germline, CDR1 LGHNA and CDR2 YNFKEQ. The CDR3 has 13 amino acids. In nucleotides, the CDR3 is TGTGCCAGCAGCCAGGGGGGAGGTTATGGCTACACCTTC. This translates into CASSQGGGYGYTF.

V and J are TRBV5-1 and TRBJ2-2; D unresolved. Trimming took 7 bases from V and 6 from J, leaving 13 bases between them. Germline V CDR1 and CDR2: SGHRS, YFSETQ. CDR3 length: 13 residues. The CDR3 DNA sequence: TGCGCCAGCCGTCCCCCACGTGCCGGGGAGCTGTTTTTT. This encodes CASRPPRAGELFF.

The rearrangement links TRBV11-2 to TRBJ2-3, with D possibly being TRBD1 (6 bases). The germline V gene has CDR1 SGHAT and CDR2 FQNNGV. The CDR3 length is 15 residues. V lost 1 base to trimming and J lost 4 bases, with 12 bases between them. This chain's CDR3 is CASSLALTGPDTQYF. CDR3 coding DNA: TGTGCCAGCAGCTTAGCGCTGACAGGACCAGATACGCAGTATTTT.

This clonotype showed up just a few times. The chain couples TRBV12-5 to TRBJ1-4; a weak D match, TRBD1 (6 bases). There are 15 residues in the CDR3. The V and J ends lost 6 bases and 5 bases respectively, with 16 bases between them. CDR1 and CDR2 (germline): LGHNT, FRNRAP. The CDR3 sequence: CASGFPDSGNEKLFF. In DNA, the CDR3 is TGTGCTAGTGGGTTTCCGGACAGTGGCAATGAAAAACTGTTTTTT.

This clonotype was observed many times. The V and J genes are TRBV9 and TRBJ2-1; 10 bases align to TRBD2. Germline lookup yields CDR1 SGDLS and CDR2 YYNGEE. This CDR3 is built from 13 residues. Unmatched junction bases numbered 3, after V lost 7 bases and J lost 5 bases. Here the CDR3 reads CASGLAGDNEQFF. CDR3 in DNA: TGTGCCAGCGGGCTAGCGGGGGACAATGAGCAGTTCTTC.

In its sample, this clonotype was seen many times. V usage is TRBV2 and J usage is TRBJ1-3; weak D call: TRBD1 (6 bases). Trimming removed 3 bases from V and 1 base from J, with 22 bases in between. Germline CDR1 SNHLY, CDR2 FYNNEI. This CDR3 comprises 19 residues. This chain's CDR3 is CASSDTKDLQGASGNTIYF. CDR3 nucleotides: TGTGCCAGCAGTGATACGAAGGACCTACAGGGAGCGTCTGGAAACACCATATATTTT.

This clonotype was seen many times. The CDR3 DNA is TGTGCCAGCAGCTTCGGACTAGCTCAATCAGATACGCAGTATTTT. This translates into CASSFGLAQSDTQYF. The chain joins TRBV7-9 to TRBJ2-3; 8 positions match TRBD2. The germline V gene has CDR1 SEHNR and CDR2 FQNEAQ (reference sequence). V lost 3 bases and J lost 4; bases outside the gene matches: 6. The CDR3 length is 15 residues.

Only a few counts were recorded for this clonotype. The gene calls are TRBV4-3 and TRBJ2-1, with D uncertain. Trimming removed 1 base at V and 4 bases at J, with 8 bases between. The CDR3 has 14 amino acids. CDR1 is LGHNA and CDR2 is YSLEER in the germline V gene. The CDR3 coding sequence is TGCGCCAGCAGCCAAGCTGTAGGGTACAATGAGCAGTTCTTC. It yields the protein CASSQAVGYNEQFF.

Many counts were recorded for this clonotype. The chain is built from TRBV3-2 and TRBJ2-5; TRBD1 was called by the table and not checked on the DNA. TRBV3-2 is shown as a pseudogene. The CDR3 loop spans 18 amino acids. CDR3 nucleotide sequence: TGTGCCAGCAGCCCCCGGACAGGGGGCAGTCAGTACCAAGAGACCCAGTACTTC. Translation: CASSPRTGGSQYQETQYF.

This clonotype was observed a few times. The rearrangement uses TRBV7-4 and TRBJ2-3; D might be TRBD2 (6 bases). Trimming left V 1 base short and J 4 bases short, with 18 bases between. Germline assignment: CDR1 SGHVT and CDR2 SQSDAQ. The CDR3 contains 17 residues. CDR3 nucleotides: TGTGCCAGCAGCTTAGTTCGGGCCACTAGGAGGGCAGATACGCAGTATTTT. Translation: CASSLVRATRRADTQYF.

This clonotype was found a few times. The chain has TRBV3-1 and TRBJ1-5; D call uncertain. Per the germline V gene, CDR1 is LGHDT and CDR2 is YNNKEL (reference sequence). CDR3 length equals 14 residues. Trimming pared 1 base from V and 7 bases from J, leaving 11 bases between. In nucleotides, the CDR3 is TGTGCCAGCAGCCAAGGACCAGCCGGGCAGCCCCAGCATTTT. The encoded protein is CASSQGPAGQPQHF.